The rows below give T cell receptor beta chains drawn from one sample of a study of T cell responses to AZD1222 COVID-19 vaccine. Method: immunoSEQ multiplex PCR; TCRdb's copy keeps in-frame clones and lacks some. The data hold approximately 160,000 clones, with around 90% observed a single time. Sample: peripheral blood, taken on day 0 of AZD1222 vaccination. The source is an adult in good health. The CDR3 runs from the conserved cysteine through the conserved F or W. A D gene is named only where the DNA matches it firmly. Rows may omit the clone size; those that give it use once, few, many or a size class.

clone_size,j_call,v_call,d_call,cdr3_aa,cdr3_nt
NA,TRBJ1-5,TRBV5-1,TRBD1,CASSFGTGGQPQHF,TGCGCCAGCAGCTTCGGGACAGGGGGCCAGCCCCAGCATTTT
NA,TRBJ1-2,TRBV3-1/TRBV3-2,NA,CASSQGNQAGYTF,TGTGCCAGCAGCCAAGGAAATCAAGCAGGCTACACCTTC
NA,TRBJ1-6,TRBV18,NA,CASSRRTENSPLHF,TGTGCCAGCTCCCGCCGGACGGAGAATTCACCCCTCCACTTT
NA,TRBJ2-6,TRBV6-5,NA,CASRKRFSGANVLTF,TGTGCCAGCAGGAAACGGTTCTCCGGGGCCAACGTCCTGACTTTC
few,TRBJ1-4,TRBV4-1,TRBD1,CASSQRDRGSTNEKLFF,TGCGCCAGCAGCCAAAGAGACAGGGGGTCAACTAATGAAAAACTGTTTTTT
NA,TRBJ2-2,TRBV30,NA,CAWTSRLAGELFF,TGTGCCTGGACCTCCAGGCTAGCCGGGGAGCTGTTTTTT
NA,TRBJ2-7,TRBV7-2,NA,CASSALPRSGSYEQYF,TGTGCCAGCAGCGCCCTCCCGCGGAGCGGCTCCTACGAGCAGTACTTC
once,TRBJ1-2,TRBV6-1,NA,CASSEEYSYGYTF,TGTGCCAGCAGTGAAGAGTACAGCTATGGCTACACCTTC
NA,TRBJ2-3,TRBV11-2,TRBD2,CASSLGLAGADTQYF,TGTGCCAGCAGCTTAGGACTAGCGGGAGCAGATACGCAGTATTTT
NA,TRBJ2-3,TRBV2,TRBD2,CASRTGTSGGTTDTQYF,TGTGCCAGCAGGACGGGGACTAGCGGAGGGACCACAGATACGCAGTATTTT
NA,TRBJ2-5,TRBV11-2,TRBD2,CASSQGRTSGRRETQYF,TGTGCCAGCAGCCAGGGGCGGACTAGCGGGAGGCGAGAGACCCAGTACTTC
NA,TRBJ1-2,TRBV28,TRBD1,CASRDRVAYGYTF,TGTGCCAGCAGGGACAGGGTGGCCTATGGCTACACCTTC
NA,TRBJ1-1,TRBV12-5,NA,CASGFSGGKNTEAFF,TGTGCTAGTGGTTTTTCGGGCGGCAAGAACACTGAAGCTTTCTTT
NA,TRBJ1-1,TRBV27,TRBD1,CASTTRTGGATEAFF,TGTGCCAGCACAACAAGGACAGGCGGTGCCACTGAAGCTTTCTTT
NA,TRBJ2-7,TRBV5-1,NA,CASSLEGVRGEQYF,TGCGCCAGCAGCTTGGAGGGCGTCCGGGGCGAGCAGTACTTC
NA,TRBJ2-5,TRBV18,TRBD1,CASSPGQSQETQYF,TGTGCCAGCTCACCGGGACAGTCCCAAGAGACCCAGTACTTC